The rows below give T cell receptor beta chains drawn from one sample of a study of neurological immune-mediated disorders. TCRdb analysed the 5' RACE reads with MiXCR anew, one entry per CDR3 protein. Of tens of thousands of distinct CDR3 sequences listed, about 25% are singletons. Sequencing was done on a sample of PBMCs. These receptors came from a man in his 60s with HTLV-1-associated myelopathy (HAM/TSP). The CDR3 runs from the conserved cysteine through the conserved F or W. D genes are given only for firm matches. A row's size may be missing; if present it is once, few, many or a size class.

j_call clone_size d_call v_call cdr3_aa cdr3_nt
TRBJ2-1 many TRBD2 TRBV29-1 CSVLLAGGPREQFF TGCAGCGTCCTGTTAGCGGGAGGGCCGAGAGAGCAGTTCTTC
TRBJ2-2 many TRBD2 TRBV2 CASSPRTSGRANTGELFF TGTGCCAGCAGTCCCAGGACTAGCGGGAGAGCGAACACCGGGGAGCTGTTTTTT
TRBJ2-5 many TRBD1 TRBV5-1 CASSLQGAETQYF TGCGCCAGCAGCTTACAGGGGGCCGAGACCCAGTACTTC
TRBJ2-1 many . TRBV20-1 CSVPTGSYNEQFF TGCAGTGTCCCAACAGGGTCCTACAATGAGCAGTTCTTC
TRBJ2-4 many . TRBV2 CASSEGGPRENIQYF TGTGCCAGCAGTGAGGGGGGGCCACGTGAGAACATTCAGTACTTC
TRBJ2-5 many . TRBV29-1 CSVEAPGVGKTQYF TGCAGCGTTGAAGCCCCAGGGGTAGGAAAGACCCAGTACTTC
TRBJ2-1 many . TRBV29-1 CSVVPPRRAYNEQFF TGCAGCGTTGTCCCGCCTCGAAGGGCCTACAATGAGCAGTTCTTC
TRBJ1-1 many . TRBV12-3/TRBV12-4 CASSRGRMSEAFF TGTGCCAGCAGTAGAGGACGAATGTCTGAAGCTTTCTTT
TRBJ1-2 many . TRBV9 CASSARDQGLNYGYTF TGTGCCAGCAGCGCTCGGGATCAGGGCCTTAACTATGGCTACACCTTC
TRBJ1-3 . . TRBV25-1 CASSGFSGSSGNTIYF TGTGCCAGCAGTGGTTTTTCGGGATCCTCTGGAAACACCATATATTTT